A selection of T cell receptor beta chains follows, all from one sample in a study of control samples from healthy donors and cancer patients. Profiled with immunoSEQ multiplex PCR; TCRdb holds only in-frame clones, not every one. The sample consists of about 51,000 clones, over 85% of them appearing once. The sequencing input was PBMCs. The receptors derive from a middle-aged man with colorectal cancer. The CDR3 runs from the conserved cysteine through the conserved F or W. A D gene is named only where the DNA matches it firmly. Clone size is stated in some rows and not others, as once, few, many or a class when expanded.

J gene	D gene	clone size	V gene	CDR3 DNA	CDR3 protein
TRBJ1-4	TRBD1	-	TRBV2	TGTGCCAGCAGATCCCCCCTACAGGGGAGCCATGAAAAACTGTTTTTT	CASRSPLQGSHEKLFF
TRBJ1-3	-	-	TRBV20-1	TGCAGTGCTAGAGATGGAAACACCATATATTTT	CSARDGNTIYF
TRBJ2-6	-	-	TRBV12-3/TRBV12-4	TGTGCCAGCAGGCTCTCTGGGGCCAACGTCCTGACTTTC	CASRLSGANVLTF
TRBJ2-2	TRBD2	-	TRBV6-2/TRBV6-3	TGTGCCAGCAGCCCCACTAGCGGGAGACCGAACACCGGGGAGCTGTTTTTT	CASSPTSGRPNTGELFF
TRBJ2-1	-	-	TRBV10-3	TGTGCCATCAGTGACGGGGTAATGGAGCAGTTCTTC	CAISDGVMEQFF
TRBJ1-1	-	-	TRBV19	TGTGCCAGTAGTGCCATGACAGCGAACACTGAAGCTTTCTTT	CASSAMTANTEAFF
TRBJ2-1	-	-	TRBV7-9	TGTGCCAGCAGCTTCTTAGGTGAGAGCTCCTACAATGAGCAGTTCTTC	CASSFLGESSYNEQFF
TRBJ2-3	TRBD2	once	TRBV11-2	TGTGCCAGCAGCTTAGAACCAATAGCGGGAGGAGCTACGCAGTATTTT	CASSLEPIAGGATQYF
TRBJ1-4	TRBD1	-	TRBV4-3	TGCGCCAGCAGCCAATCGACAGGGCCTAATGAAAAACTGTTTTTT	CASSQSTGPNEKLFF
TRBJ2-1	-	-	TRBV24-1	TGTGCCACCAGTGATCCACTCGGCTACAATGAGCAGTTCTTC	CATSDPLGYNEQFF
TRBJ2-7	-	-	TRBV3-1/TRBV3-2	TGTGCCAGCAGGGAGAGGAGTGAGGCCGTCGAGCAGTACTTC	CASRERSEAVEQYF
TRBJ1-5	-	-	TRBV6-5	TGTGCCAGCGCGAGTTGGGACAATCAGCCCCAGCATTTT	CASASWDNQPQHF
TRBJ2-3	TRBD2	-	TRBV7-9	TGTGCCAGCAGCGCCTACACTAGCGGCTCCACAGATACGCAGTATTTT	CASSAYTSGSTDTQYF
TRBJ1-4	-	-	TRBV28	TGTGCCAGCAGTTTTCGGGGGGGGCTTGAAAAACTGTTTTTT	CASSFRGGLEKLFF
TRBJ1-3	TRBD1	few	TRBV9	TGTGCCAGCAGCCCAGGGACAGGGGGTCACACCATATATTTT	CASSPGTGGHTIYF
TRBJ2-7	TRBD2	-	TRBV5-6	TGTGCCAGCGGGAGGGCCGGGACCTACGAGCAGTACTTC	CASGRAGTYEQYF
TRBJ1-2	-	once	TRBV18	TGTGCCAGCTCACCTCCGGGACAAGGCAGCTATGGCTACACCTTC	CASSPPGQGSYGYTF
TRBJ2-5	TRBD1	-	TRBV3-1/TRBV3-2	TGTGCCAGCAGCCAAGTGGCGAGCAGGGGGCGTCGGGAGACCCAGTACTTC	CASSQVASRGRRETQYF
TRBJ1-1	-	-	TRBV9	TGTGCCAGCAGCCAACTAACAGCGAACACTGAAGCTTTCTTT	CASSQLTANTEAFF
TRBJ2-7	-	-	TRBV2	TGTGCCAGCAGCCCCCTGCTCTACGAGCAGTACTTC	CASSPLLYEQYF
TRBJ2-5	-	-	TRBV5-1	TGCGCCAGCAGCGGGGGACAAGAGACCCAGTACTTC	CASSGGQETQYF
TRBJ2-7	-	-	TRBV28	TGTGCCAGCAGTACGACAGGGTGGGGGGGCGAGCAGTACTTC	CASSTTGWGGEQYF
TRBJ1-2	-	few	TRBV29-1	TGCAGCGTGGGTAATGAACTGGATGGCTACACCTTC	CSVGNELDGYTF
TRBJ1-5	-	-	TRBV30	TGTGCCTGGAGTGGAGGTGGAGGCAATAGCAATCAGCCCCAGCATTTT	CAWSGGGGNSNQPQHF
TRBJ2-1	-	-	TRBV5-1	TGCGCCAGCCTGGGACTCCGTCGGAATGAGCAGTTCTTC	CASLGLRRNEQFF
TRBJ2-7	TRBD2	-	TRBV19	TGTGCCAGTAGTATCGTAGCGGGAGCCTCCTACGAGCAGTACTTC	CASSIVAGASYEQYF
TRBJ2-7	TRBD2	-	TRBV9	TGTGCCAGCAGCCCCGGGGGAGCGGGACGATACGAGCAGTACTTC	CASSPGGAGRYEQYF
TRBJ2-1	-	few	TRBV2	TGTGCCAGCAGTGATTTGGCCTCCTACAATGAGCAGTTCTTC	CASSDLASYNEQFF
TRBJ2-7	-	-	TRBV4-1	TGCGCCAGCAGCCAAGATCGAGTCTCCTACGAGCAGTACTTC	CASSQDRVSYEQYF
TRBJ1-2	TRBD1	-	TRBV18	TGTGCCAGCTCACTCGGGACAGGCCCCTATGGCTACACCTTC	CASSLGTGPYGYTF
TRBJ2-7	-	-	TRBV27	TGTGCCAGCAGTTCCTGGGGGGTCCACGAGCAGTACTTC	CASSSWGVHEQYF
TRBJ1-1	-	few	TRBV5-4	TGTGCCAGCAGCTTGGTCACCACTGAAGCTTTCTTT	CASSLVTTEAFF
TRBJ2-1	TRBD2	-	TRBV28	TGTGCCAGCAGTTCTCCAGCTAGCGGGACGTATTACAATGAGCAGTTCTTC	CASSSPASGTYYNEQFF
TRBJ1-5	-	few	TRBV30	TGTGCCTCGGAGGGGGACACTAATCAGCCCCAGCATTTT	CASEGDTNQPQHF
TRBJ1-2	-	-	TRBV2	TGTGCCAGCAGCCCTGTCAGGGGCGCAAGAAGGGGTGGCTACACCTTC	CASSPVRGARRGGYTF
TRBJ2-5	-	few	TRBV18	TGTGCCAGCTCAATCGGGGGAATGTACCAAGAGACCCAGTACTTC	CASSIGGMYQETQYF
TRBJ2-7	-	-	TRBV5-6	TGTGCCAGCAGCGCACGGCCGGGACGGCTCTATGAGCAGTACTTC	CASSARPGRLYEQYF
TRBJ2-7	-	-	TRBV6-6	TGTGCCAGCAGTCCGCTGGGGGGACAGACTATCTACGAGCAGTACTTC	CASSPLGGQTIYEQYF
TRBJ2-1	-	-	TRBV9	TGTGCCAGCAGCGTAGAGCCGGGTAGCTCCTACAATGAGCAGTTCTTC	CASSVEPGSSYNEQFF
TRBJ2-7	-	-	TRBV7-9	TGTGCCAGCAGCTTAGAGATGGGTTTGGAGCAGTACTTC	CASSLEMGLEQYF
TRBJ2-5	TRBD1	-	TRBV6-5	TGTGCCAGCAGCAGGGGGCCTCAAGAGACCCAGTACTTC	CASSRGPQETQYF
TRBJ2-3	TRBD1	-	TRBV6-2/TRBV6-3	TGTGCCAGCAGTTTCGGACAGGGCCGCACAGATACGCAGTATTTT	CASSFGQGRTDTQYF
TRBJ2-7	TRBD2	-	TRBV20-1	TGCAGCCCTACTAGCGTGCCCGAGCAGTACTTC	CSPTSVPEQYF
TRBJ2-1	TRBD2	-	TRBV7-2	TGTGCCAGCAGCTTATTAGGGACTAGCGTTTTCAGTGAGCAGTTCTTC	CASSLLGTSVFSEQFF
TRBJ2-1	TRBD2	-	TRBV7-9	TGTGCCAGCAGCTTTCTTAGCGGGAGGCACAATGAGCAGTTCTTC	CASSFLSGRHNEQFF
TRBJ2-1	-	-	TRBV14	TGTGCCAGCAGCCATAACGGACCGACCTCCTACAATGAGCAGTTCTTC	CASSHNGPTSYNEQFF
TRBJ2-7	TRBD1	once	TRBV10-2	TGCGCCAGCAGAATCGGACAGGGGAGAACCTACGAGCAGTACTTC	CASRIGQGRTYEQYF
TRBJ1-2	-	few	TRBV25-1	TGTGCCAGCGCTGTCGGGAGGGGCTATGGCTACACCTTC	CASAVGRGYGYTF
TRBJ1-5	-	-	TRBV5-1	TGCGCCAGCAGCTTGGACGGACAAGATAGCAATCAGCCCCAGCATTTT	CASSLDGQDSNQPQHF
TRBJ1-1	-	-	TRBV30	TGTGCCTACCGACAGCACACTGAAGCTTTCTTT	CAYRQHTEAFF